This TCR beta chain was identified during a study of a mutant IDH1 vaccine in newly diagnosed glioma (dated by TCRdb to the early 2020s). Regarding the research as a whole: Vaccination was initiated 4-6 weeks after radiotherapy alone, or concurrently with temozolomide cycles in the chemotherapy-containing groups. The roughly 32 treated patients were approximately 60% male and around 38% female, with a mean age of around 40 years. Prior to enrollment, patients had been given standard therapy consisting of radiotherapy alone, temozolomide alone, or radiochemotherapy with temozolomide, with the combination given to most patients. Visit V12 was the week-35 safety follow-up and visit V13 was the week-47 end of study. Peripheral blood samples were drawn at six visits, namely V03 (baseline), V05, V07, V10, V12 and V13. For exploratory analyses, longitudinal TCRB deep sequencing was carried out in roughly 23 treated patients wherever samples were available.

General study outcomes and caveats: No apparent relationship was observed between pseudoprogression and alterations in the top peripheral T cell clonotypes detected by TCRB sequencing. Selection of PBMC samples for TCRB deep sequencing was based on availability. Immune responses induced by the vaccine were seen in approximately 92% of patients across multiple MHC alleles. According to the authors, sample limitations meant that analyses of patient blood samples could not be reproduced.

Worth noting for this clone: What antigen it recognizes has not been identified. Base-call qualities are not available, and no considerably larger clone is one nucleotide away.

The sample's time point label, in plain terms: week 47, end of study. Each vaccine dose, consisting of 300 ug of a 20-mer mutant IDH1 peptide in Montanide, was administered subcutaneously with topical imiquimod. Patients were given eight vaccinations, in weeks 1, 3, 5, 7, 11, 15, 19 and 23, which matched visits V03 through V10. The donors had newly diagnosed IDH1-mutant astrocytomas of WHO grade 3 or 4 that showed loss of nuclear ATRX. The samples were drawn from NOA16, a multicentre, single-arm, open-label phase I trial in Germany that tested a mutant IDH1 peptide vaccine in humans for the first time. Genomic DNA for TCRB sequencing was extracted from EDTA blood using the DNeasy Blood and Tissue Kit. The V end loses 7 bases and the J end loses 0 bases, and a stretch of 10 bases separates them. The CDR3 has 15 amino acids, counting the end cysteine and phenylalanine. The CDR3 DNA has 45 bases and is translated from base 1. CDR1 and CDR2 were assigned from the germline V gene as MDHEN and SYDVKM.

The library relied on the immunoSEQ multiplex PCR assay. Following the manufacturer's protocol, the hsTCRB Kit was used to amplify rearranged TCR beta chain sequences. TCRB libraries were sequenced on an Illumina MiSeq. In the source study's methods: The kit vendor's proprietary platform handled demultiplexing, trimming and gene mapping. In its TCRdb copy, this immuneACCESS table keeps in-frame sequences only and misses some clones. Where compared with another copy, unresolved V genes explain less than half of these, and the others have no known cause. Clonal size and the V and J genes are those of that table, whereas D and trimming came from the DNA. In all, the sample holds 9,500 to 13,000 clones, and around 81% of those were seen once. The top ten clones comprise roughly 20% of the sample.

The chain uses TRBV28 and TRBJ2-6, with the D gene too uncertain to name. Source: PBMCs, taken from a glioma patient whose treatment included an IDH1 peptide vaccine. This TCR derives from a man between 25 and 39 years old with glioma. The CDR3 protein sequence reads: CASTHSRSGANVLTF. The DNA sequence is given as TGTGCCAGCACCCATAGTCGCTCTGGGGCCAACGTCCTGACTTTC.